Below are 28 T cell receptor beta chains sequenced from a single sample in a study of shared clonotypes between healthy human individuals. Sequencing used immunoSEQ multiplex PCR; TCRdb keeps in-frame clones, though not all of them. The data contain over 750,000 clones, just over 95% of them singletons. Naive CD8 cells, CD45RO-negative and positively selected for CCR7, excluded terminally differentiated effector memory CD45RA+ cells. Material for sequencing was naive CD8+ T cells sorted from blood. These receptor sequences come from a man aged 25 to 40 in good health.

This sequence joins TRBV5-4 and TRBJ2-7; possible D gene TRBD2, 6 bases. Germline V lookup: CDR1 SGHNT, CDR2 YYREEE (reference sequence). The germline V and J ends were trimmed by 3 bases and 2 bases, with 12 bases remaining between them. The CDR3 is 14 amino acids. This chain's CDR3 is CASSWTGLTYEQYF. In DNA, the CDR3 is TGTGCCAGCAGCTGGACGGGACTTACCTACGAGCAGTACTTC. Variable domain in full (rest from reference TRBV5-4 and TRBJ2-7): ETGVTQSPTHLIKTRGQQVTLRCSSQSGHNTVSWYQQALGQGPQFIFQYYREEENGRGNFPPRFSGLQFPNYSSELNVNALELDDSALYLCASSWTGLTYEQYFGPGTRLTVT.

The V call is TRBV7-8, the J call TRBJ2-7; 13 positions agree with TRBD2. Trimming removed 5 bases from V and 3 bases from J; junction bases left unmatched: 10. In germline, CDR1 is SGHVS, CDR2 FQNEAQ. The CDR3 consists of 17 residues. This chain's CDR3 is CASSPGLAGVKVYEQYF. As DNA, the CDR3 is TGTGCCAGCAGCCCCGGACTAGCGGGAGTTAAGGTCTACGAGCAGTACTTC. Complete variable domain (other parts from reference TRBV7-8 and TRBJ2-7): GAGVSQSPRYKVAKRGQDVALRCDPISGHVSLFWYQQALGQGPEFLTYFQNEAQLDKSGLPSDRFFAERPEGSVSTLKIQRTQQEDSAVYLCASSPGLAGVKVYEQYFGPGTRLTVT.

J is TRBJ2-7 and V is TRBV6-4, with D perhaps being TRBD1 or TRBD2 (6 bases each). The V gene lost 0 bases and the J gene lost 3 bases, with 18 bases spanning the gap. The CDR3 loop spans 17 amino acids. From germline, CDR1 is MRHNA and CDR2 SNTAGT. CDR3: CASSDSTGGRTSYEQYF. CDR3 DNA sequence: TGTGCCAGCAGTGACTCGACCGGGGGCCGTACGAGCTACGAGCAGTACTTC.

The J gene is TRBJ2-4, the V gene TRBV21-1. TRBV21-1 is a documented pseudogene. This CDR3 spans 19 amino acids. For the CDR3, the DNA is TGTGCCAGCAGCAAAGTCGGGCGCGAGGGGGGACTAGCCAAAAACATTCAGTACTTC. As protein: CASSKVGREGGLAKNIQYF.

The chain links TRBV29-1 to TRBJ2-7, with a possible D match to TRBD2 (5 bases). With 7 bases removed from V and 2 bases from J, the gap between germline ends came to 15 bases. Germline CDR1 and CDR2: SQVTM and ANQGSEA. The CDR3 extends over 13 amino acids. Here the CDR3 DNA reads TGCAGCGCTGTGGGAGCCGGGGCCTACGAGCAGTACTTC. Translated, it gives CSAVGAGAYEQYF.

The chain carries TRBV29-1 and TRBJ1-4; D unresolved. The CDR3 contains 14 residues. In germline, CDR1 is SQVTM, CDR2 ANQGSEA. Trimming pared 2 bases from V and 4 bases from J, leaving 11 bases between. The DNA for the CDR3 is TGCAGCGTTGAACTCGCAGATGGTAATGAAAAACTGTTTTTT. The encoded protein is CSVELADGNEKLFF. The variable domain in full, completed from reference TRBV29-1 and TRBJ1-4, reads SAVISQKPSRDICQRGTSLTIQCQVDSQVTMMFWYRQQPGQSLTLIATANQGSEATYESGFVIDKFPISRPNLTFSTLTVSNMSPEDSSIYLCSVELADGNEKLFFGSGTQLSVL.

For this clone: Other DNA sequences in the same sample also yield this CDR3. The CDR3 reads CASSPRTGDNEQFF. The CDR3 DNA follows: TGTGCCAGCAGCCCGCGGACAGGGGACAATGAGCAGTTCTTC. The chain employs TRBV11-3 and TRBJ2-1; TRBD1 matches at 9 bases. This CDR3 contains 14 residues. V dropped 5 bases and J dropped 5; count of bases not matched to a gene: 4. From germline, CDR1 is SGHNT and CDR2 YENEEA. The variable domain in full, with the rest retrieved from reference TRBV11-3 and TRBJ2-1, is EAGVVQSPRYKIIEKKQPVAFWCNPISGHNTLYWYLQNLGQGPELLIRYENEEAVDDSQLPKDRFSAERLKGVDSTLKIQPAELGDSAVYLCASSPRTGDNEQFFGPGTRLTVL.

The gene calls are TRBV9 and TRBJ1-5, with D maybe TRBD1 (6 bases). V was clipped by 6 bases and J by 6 bases, with 19 bases between them. Germline CDR1 is SGDLS and CDR2 is YYNGEE. The CDR3 has 15 residues. CDR3 loop: CASTPTGQSGQPQHF. The CDR3 bases are TGTGCCAGCACCCCCACCGGACAGTCTGGTCAGCCCCAGCATTTT.

V is TRBV6-6 and J is TRBJ2-7; 7 bases are a match to TRBD2. Trimming at V came to 6 bases and at J to 0 bases, leaving 2 bases not matched to a gene. The CDR3 consists of 13 residues. CDR1 and CDR2 (germline): MNHNY, SVGAGI (reference sequence). CDR3 protein: CASSERDSYEQYF. The DNA of the CDR3 is TGTGCCAGCAGCGAGCGGGACTCCTACGAGCAGTACTTC.

The rearrangement joins TRBV29-1 to TRBJ2-6, with 7 nucleotides matching TRBD1. The CDR3 extends over 19 amino acids. Looked up from germline, CDR1 is SQVTM and CDR2 is ANQGSEA. V was clipped by 0 bases and J by 0 bases; unmatched bases: 11. The CDR3 DNA follows: TGCAGCGTTGAAGAGGTTCGAGACAGGGTACTCTCTGGGGCCAACGTCCTGACTTTC. Protein sequence: CSVEEVRDRVLSGANVLTF.

This chain joins TRBV29-1 and TRBJ2-7, with D perhaps matching TRBD2 (5 bases). The V end was cut by 2 bases, the J end by 0 bases, with 20 bases between. The CDR3 contains 17 residues. CDR1 is SQVTM, CDR2 ANQGSEA, per germline. The CDR3 coding sequence is TGCAGCGTTGAAAACTGGGCCAAGGACTCTAGCTCCTACGAGCAGTACTTC. This sequence encodes CSVENWAKDSSSYEQYF.

The gene calls are TRBV27 and TRBJ2-5; the D gene is possibly TRBD1 (5 bases). The CDR3 is made up of 15 amino acids. With 5 bases removed from V and 2 bases from J, the gap between germline ends came to 15 bases. The germline gives CDR1 MNHEY, CDR2 SMNVEV (reference sequence). The CDR3 DNA reads as TGTGCCAGCAGTCTGATTGGGGCAGAACAAGAGACCCAGTACTTC. This codes for CASSLIGAEQETQYF.

Concerning this clone itself: The sample contains more than one DNA sequence encoding this CDR3. This chain uses TRBV7-9 with TRBJ2-1; 14 bases agree with TRBD2. Germline V gene data show CDR1 as SEHNR and CDR2 as FQNEAQ (reference sequence). Trimming at V came to 5 bases and at J to 0 bases, leaving 3 bases not matched to a gene. The CDR3 is made up of 17 amino acids. CDR3 sequence: CASSLGTSGSSYNEQFF. The DNA of the CDR3 is TGTGCCAGCAGCCTCGGGACTAGCGGGAGCTCCTACAATGAGCAGTTCTTC.

The rearrangement uses TRBV7-9 and TRBJ2-1, with a weak D call TRBD2 (6 bases). Germline values: CDR1 SEHNR, CDR2 FQNEAQ (reference sequence). The CDR3 contains 18 residues. Trimming took 1 base from V and 2 from J, leaving 18 bases between them. This CDR3 is CASSLGEEGGAAYNEQFF. CDR3 DNA sequence: TGTGCCAGCAGCTTAGGAGAGGAAGGAGGGGCGGCCTACAATGAGCAGTTCTTC.

This sequence joins TRBV9 and TRBJ1-5, with 8 bases lining up with TRBD1. V lost 3 bases, J lost 5 bases, and 4 bases stayed unmatched. The CDR3 is made up of 14 amino acids. Germline CDR1 and CDR2: SGDLS and YYNGEE. The CDR3 loop reads CASSADRGDQPQHF. The CDR3 nucleotides read TGTGCCAGCAGCGCAGACAGGGGAGATCAGCCCCAGCATTTT.

The CDR3: CASSSLTGASYNEQFF. In nucleotides, the CDR3 is TGTGCCAGCAGCTCCCTCACGGGGGCCTCCTACAATGAGCAGTTCTTC. The V and J genes are TRBV7-9 and TRBJ2-1; possibly TRBD1 or TRBD2 for D (6 bases each). The CDR3 has 16 amino acids. Germline CDR1 reads SEHNR; CDR2 reads FQNEAQ (reference sequence). V lost 4 bases to trimming and J lost 0 bases, with 13 bases between them.

V is TRBV4-3 and J is TRBJ1-5, with D possibly being TRBD1 (6 bases). This CDR3 spans 19 amino acids. Germline V lookup: CDR1 LGHNA, CDR2 YSLEER. Trimming removed 0 bases from V and 0 bases from J, with 18 bases in between. In DNA, the CDR3 is TGCGCCAGCAGCCAAGATCCCGCTAGGGCAGGGGTTAGCAATCAGCCCCAGCATTTT. It translates to CASSQDPARAGVSNQPQHF.

The chain recombines TRBV10-3 with TRBJ2-7; TRBD2 agrees at 8 bases. Germline loops: CDR1 ENHRY, CDR2 SYGVKD. V was clipped by 6 bases and J by 2 bases; unmatched bases: 3. The CDR3 has 13 residues. CDR3 amino acids: CAIRERGTYEQYF. The DNA of the CDR3 is TGTGCCATCAGGGAGCGGGGGACCTACGAGCAGTACTTC.

The chain carries TRBV5-5 and TRBJ2-7, with 7 bases fitting TRBD1. CDR3 length equals 14 residues. Unmatched junction bases numbered 12, after V lost 3 bases and J lost 9 bases. Germline CDR1 reads SGHKS; CDR2 reads YYEKEE (reference sequence). CDR3 residues: CASSSQGSSVVQYF. The CDR3, as DNA: TGTGCCAGCAGCTCACAGGGGTCGTCGGTCGTGCAGTACTTC.

V and J are TRBV7-2 and TRBJ1-3, with D maybe TRBD1 (5 bases). Trimming shortened V by 2 bases and J by 0 bases, and 14 bases separated the two germline ends. CDR1 and CDR2 from the germline V gene are SGHTA and FQGNSA. The CDR3 totals 17 residues. Here the CDR3 DNA reads TGTGCCAGCAGCTTATCGCCCAGGGAATTCTCTGGAAACACCATATATTTT. Residues: CASSLSPREFSGNTIYF.

This chain joins TRBV13 and TRBJ2-4; D unresolved. This CDR3 is built from 14 residues. V was cut by 3 bases and J by 7 bases, with 13 bases left in between. Germline lookup yields CDR1 PRHDT and CDR2 FYEKMQ (reference sequence). CDR3 in DNA: TGTGCCAGCAGCTTGAAAGAGACGCAGAACATTCAGTACTTC. It is translated as CASSLKETQNIQYF.

CDR3 sequence: CSARGQGEQFF. The CDR3, as DNA: TGCAGTGCTAGGGGGCAGGGTGAGCAGTTCTTC. The genes are TRBV20-1 and TRBJ2-1; the D gene is possibly TRBD1 (5 bases). CDR3 length: 11 residues. Germline V CDR1 and CDR2: DFQATT, SNEGSKA (reference sequence). V was shortened by 3 bases and J by 9 bases, with 9 bases between the two germline ends.

The chain links TRBV29-1 to TRBJ2-3; TRBD1 might be the D (5 bases). Deletions cut 4 bases from V and 5 bases from J, with 19 bases between. Germline assignment: CDR1 SQVTM and CDR2 ANQGSEA. The CDR3 has 15 residues. The CDR3 sequence is CSVVWSGLRKDTQYF. CDR3 bases: TGCAGCGTTGTCTGGTCAGGGTTAAGGAAAGATACGCAGTATTTT.

The chain recombines TRBV7-2 with TRBJ2-7, with 8 bases identical to TRBD2. The CDR3 has 15 residues. Germline CDR1 is SGHTA and CDR2 is FQGNSA. The trim removed 5 bases at V and 4 bases at J, leaving 10 bases unmatched. The CDR3 DNA sequence: TGTGCCAGCAGCCCTTCCCCGGGAGGGCCTTACGAGCAGTACTTC. Translated, it gives CASSPSPGGPYEQYF.

V usage is TRBV20-1 and J usage is TRBJ1-4, with D possibly being TRBD1 (5 bases). In germline, CDR1 is DFQATT, CDR2 SNEGSKA (reference sequence). The V end lost 1 base, the J end lost 12 bases, and 9 bases lay between the germline ends. The CDR3 loop spans 11 amino acids. The CDR3 reads CSARGGGQLFF. CDR3 nucleotides: TGCAGTGCTAGAGGGGGCGGTCAACTGTTTTTT.

The chain recombines TRBV29-1 with TRBJ2-1, with 7 positions matching TRBD1. Trimming removed 5 bases from V and 9 bases from J; junction bases left unmatched: 7. CDR1 is SQVTM and CDR2 is ANQGSEA in the germline V gene. The CDR3 is 12 amino acids. CDR3 amino acids: CSVQRQGAEQFF. In nucleotides, the CDR3 is TGCAGCGTTCAACGACAGGGTGCTGAGCAGTTCTTC.

The rearrangement joins TRBV27 to TRBJ2-7; 9 nucleotides line up with TRBD2. CDR1 MNHEY and CDR2 SMNVEV come from the germline V gene (reference sequence). The CDR3 consists of 16 residues. V dropped 3 bases and J dropped 4; count of bases not matched to a gene: 10. Written as DNA, the CDR3 is TGTGCCAGCAGTTTTCTGGCTAGCGGGATAAATTACGAGCAGTACTTC. This translates into CASSFLASGINYEQYF.

The chain employs TRBV10-3 and TRBJ1-1; D is perhaps TRBD1 (5 bases). CDR3 length: 14 amino acids. Germline V gene data show CDR1 as ENHRY and CDR2 as SYGVKD. The germline V and J ends were trimmed by 0 bases and 8 bases, with 13 bases remaining between them. CDR3 region: CAISESGYGGEAFF. The CDR3 DNA sequence: TGTGCCATCAGTGAGTCAGGGTATGGGGGAGAAGCTTTCTTT.